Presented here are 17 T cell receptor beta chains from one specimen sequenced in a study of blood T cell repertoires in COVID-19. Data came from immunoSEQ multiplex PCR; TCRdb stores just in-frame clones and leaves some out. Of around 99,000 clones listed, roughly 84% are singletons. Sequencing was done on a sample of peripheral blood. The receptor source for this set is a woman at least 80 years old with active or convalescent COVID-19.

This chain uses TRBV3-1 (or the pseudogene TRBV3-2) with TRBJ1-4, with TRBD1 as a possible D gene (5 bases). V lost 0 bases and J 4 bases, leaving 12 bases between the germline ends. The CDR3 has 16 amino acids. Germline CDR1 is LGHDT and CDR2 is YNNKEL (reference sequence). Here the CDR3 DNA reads TGTGCCAGCAGCCAAGATCTGACAGACGATAATGAAAAACTGTTTTTT. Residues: CASSQDLTDDNEKLFF.

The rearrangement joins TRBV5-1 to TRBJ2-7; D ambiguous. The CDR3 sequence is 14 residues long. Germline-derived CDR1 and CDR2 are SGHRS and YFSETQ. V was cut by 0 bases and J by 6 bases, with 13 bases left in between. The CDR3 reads CASSLDPRGGEQYF. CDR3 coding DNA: TGCGCCAGCAGCTTGGATCCCCGCGGCGGCGAGCAGTACTTC.

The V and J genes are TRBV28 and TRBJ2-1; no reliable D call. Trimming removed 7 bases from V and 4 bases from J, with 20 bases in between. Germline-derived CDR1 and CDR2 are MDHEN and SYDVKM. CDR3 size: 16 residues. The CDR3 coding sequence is TGTGCCAGCACCACCGTCCCATCGAGGAGTTACAATGAGCAGTTCTTC. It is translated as CASTTVPSRSYNEQFF. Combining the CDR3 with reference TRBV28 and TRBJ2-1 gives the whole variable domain DVKVTQSSRYLVKRTGEKVFLECVQDMDHENMFWYRQDPGLGLRLIYFSYDVKMKEKGDIPEGYSVSREKKERFSLILESASTNQTSMYLCASTTVPSRSYNEQFFGPGTRLTVL.

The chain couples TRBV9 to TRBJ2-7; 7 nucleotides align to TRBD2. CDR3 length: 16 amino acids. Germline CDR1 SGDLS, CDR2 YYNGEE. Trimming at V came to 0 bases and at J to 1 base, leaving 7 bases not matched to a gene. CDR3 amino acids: CASSVEWWGGSYEQYF. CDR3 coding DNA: TGTGCCAGCAGCGTAGAATGGTGGGGGGGTTCCTACGAGCAGTACTTC.

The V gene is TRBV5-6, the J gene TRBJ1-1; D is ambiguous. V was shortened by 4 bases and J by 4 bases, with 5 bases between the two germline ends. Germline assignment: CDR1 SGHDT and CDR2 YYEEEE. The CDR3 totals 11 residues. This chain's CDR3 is CASSVRTEAFF. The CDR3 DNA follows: TGTGCCAGCAGCGTGCGCACTGAAGCTTTCTTT.

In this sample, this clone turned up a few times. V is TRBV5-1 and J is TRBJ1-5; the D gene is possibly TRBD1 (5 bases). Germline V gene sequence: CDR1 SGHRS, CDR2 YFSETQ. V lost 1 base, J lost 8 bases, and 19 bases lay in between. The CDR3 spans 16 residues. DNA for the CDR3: TGCGCCAGCAGCTTGTGGGGGGTTCAGGGCGCGGAGCCCCAGCATTTT. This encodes CASSLWGVQGAEPQHF.

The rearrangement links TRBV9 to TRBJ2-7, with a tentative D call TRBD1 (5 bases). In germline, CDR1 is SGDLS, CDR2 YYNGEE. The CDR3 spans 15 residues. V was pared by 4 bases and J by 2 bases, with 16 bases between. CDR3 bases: TGTGCCAGCAGCCCAGGGATTAGTGGGGCCTACGAGCAGTACTTC. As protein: CASSPGISGAYEQYF.

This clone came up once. CDR3 sequence (DNA): TGTGCCAGCAGTTTGCGGGTGGATGAGCAGTTCTTC. Protein: CASSLRVDEQFF. The chain uses TRBV28 and TRBJ2-1; D possibly corresponds to TRBD2 (5 bases). Germline V CDR1 and CDR2: MDHEN, SYDVKM. Trimming stripped 3 bases from V and 8 bases from J, with 8 bases between. This CDR3 has 12 amino acids.

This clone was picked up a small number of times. The CDR3 DNA is TGTGCCAGCAGCTTAGGGACTAGACAAGAGACCCAGTACTTC. Translated, it gives CASSLGTRQETQYF. The chain recombines TRBV7-2 with TRBJ2-5, with 7 bases identical to TRBD2. The CDR3 length is 14 residues. V was clipped by 1 base and J by 2 bases; unmatched bases: 1. From germline, CDR1 is SGHTA and CDR2 FQGNSA. The whole variable domain, remainder taken from reference TRBV7-2 and TRBJ2-5, is GAGVSQSPSNKVTEKGKDVELRCDPISGHTALYWYRQSLGQGLEFLIYFQGNSAPDKSGLPSDRFSAERTGGSVSTLTIQRTQQEDSAVYLCASSLGTRQETQYFGPGTRLLVL.

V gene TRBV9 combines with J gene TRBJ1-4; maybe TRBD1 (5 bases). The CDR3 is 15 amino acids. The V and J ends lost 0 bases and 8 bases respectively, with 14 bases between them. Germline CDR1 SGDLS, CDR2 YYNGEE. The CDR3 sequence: CASSVVHGAGEKLFF. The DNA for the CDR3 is TGTGCCAGCAGCGTAGTTCATGGGGCGGGAGAAAAACTGTTTTTT.

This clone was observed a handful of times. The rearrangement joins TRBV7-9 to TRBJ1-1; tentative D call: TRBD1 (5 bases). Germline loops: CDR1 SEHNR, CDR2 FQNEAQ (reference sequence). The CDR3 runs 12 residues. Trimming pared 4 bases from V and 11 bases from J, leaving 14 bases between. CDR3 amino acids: CASSSLGERAFF. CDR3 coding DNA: TGTGCCAGCAGCTCTTTAGGGGAACGGGCTTTCTTT. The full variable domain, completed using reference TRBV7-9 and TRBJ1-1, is DTGVSQNPRHKITKRGQNVTFRCDPISEHNRLYWYRQTLGQGPEFLTYFQNEAQLEKSRLLSDRFSAERPKGSFSTLEIQRTEQGDSAMYLCASSSLGERAFFGQGTRLTVV.

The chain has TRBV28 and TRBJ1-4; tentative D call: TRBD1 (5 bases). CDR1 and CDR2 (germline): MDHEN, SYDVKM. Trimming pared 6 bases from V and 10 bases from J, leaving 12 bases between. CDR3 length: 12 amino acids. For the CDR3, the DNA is TGTGCCAGCAGGACTAGGCAGGGAAAACTGTTTTTT. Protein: CASRTRQGKLFF.

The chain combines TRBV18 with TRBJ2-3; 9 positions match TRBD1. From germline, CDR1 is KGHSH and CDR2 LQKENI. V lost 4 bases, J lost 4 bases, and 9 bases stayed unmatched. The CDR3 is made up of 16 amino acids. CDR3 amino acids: CASSRSMDRGADTQYF. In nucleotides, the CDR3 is TGTGCCAGCTCACGATCCATGGACAGGGGTGCAGATACGCAGTATTTT.

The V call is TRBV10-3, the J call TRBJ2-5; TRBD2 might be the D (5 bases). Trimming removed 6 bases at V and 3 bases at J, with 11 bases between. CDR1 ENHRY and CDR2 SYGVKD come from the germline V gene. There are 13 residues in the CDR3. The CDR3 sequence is CAIRWSGEETQYF. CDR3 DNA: TGTGCCATCAGGTGGAGCGGAGAAGAGACCCAGTACTTC.

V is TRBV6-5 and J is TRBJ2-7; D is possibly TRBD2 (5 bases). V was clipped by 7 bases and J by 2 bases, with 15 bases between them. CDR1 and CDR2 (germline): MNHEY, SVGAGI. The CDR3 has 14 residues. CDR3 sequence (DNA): TGTGCCAGCACCTGGGCGGGTACCCCCTACGAGCAGTACTTC. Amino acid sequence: CASTWAGTPYEQYF.

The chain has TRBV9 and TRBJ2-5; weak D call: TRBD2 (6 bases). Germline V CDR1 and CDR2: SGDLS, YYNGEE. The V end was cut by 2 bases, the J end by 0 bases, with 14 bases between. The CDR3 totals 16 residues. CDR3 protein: CASSVPDRDYQETQYF. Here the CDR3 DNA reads TGTGCCAGCAGCGTTCCCGACCGGGACTACCAAGAGACCCAGTACTTC.

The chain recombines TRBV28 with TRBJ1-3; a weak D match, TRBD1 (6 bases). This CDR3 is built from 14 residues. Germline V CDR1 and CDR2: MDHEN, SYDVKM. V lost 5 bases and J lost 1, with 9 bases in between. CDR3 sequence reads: CASSLQGSGNTIYF. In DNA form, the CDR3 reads TGTGCCAGCAGTCTACAGGGATCTGGAAACACCATATATTTT.